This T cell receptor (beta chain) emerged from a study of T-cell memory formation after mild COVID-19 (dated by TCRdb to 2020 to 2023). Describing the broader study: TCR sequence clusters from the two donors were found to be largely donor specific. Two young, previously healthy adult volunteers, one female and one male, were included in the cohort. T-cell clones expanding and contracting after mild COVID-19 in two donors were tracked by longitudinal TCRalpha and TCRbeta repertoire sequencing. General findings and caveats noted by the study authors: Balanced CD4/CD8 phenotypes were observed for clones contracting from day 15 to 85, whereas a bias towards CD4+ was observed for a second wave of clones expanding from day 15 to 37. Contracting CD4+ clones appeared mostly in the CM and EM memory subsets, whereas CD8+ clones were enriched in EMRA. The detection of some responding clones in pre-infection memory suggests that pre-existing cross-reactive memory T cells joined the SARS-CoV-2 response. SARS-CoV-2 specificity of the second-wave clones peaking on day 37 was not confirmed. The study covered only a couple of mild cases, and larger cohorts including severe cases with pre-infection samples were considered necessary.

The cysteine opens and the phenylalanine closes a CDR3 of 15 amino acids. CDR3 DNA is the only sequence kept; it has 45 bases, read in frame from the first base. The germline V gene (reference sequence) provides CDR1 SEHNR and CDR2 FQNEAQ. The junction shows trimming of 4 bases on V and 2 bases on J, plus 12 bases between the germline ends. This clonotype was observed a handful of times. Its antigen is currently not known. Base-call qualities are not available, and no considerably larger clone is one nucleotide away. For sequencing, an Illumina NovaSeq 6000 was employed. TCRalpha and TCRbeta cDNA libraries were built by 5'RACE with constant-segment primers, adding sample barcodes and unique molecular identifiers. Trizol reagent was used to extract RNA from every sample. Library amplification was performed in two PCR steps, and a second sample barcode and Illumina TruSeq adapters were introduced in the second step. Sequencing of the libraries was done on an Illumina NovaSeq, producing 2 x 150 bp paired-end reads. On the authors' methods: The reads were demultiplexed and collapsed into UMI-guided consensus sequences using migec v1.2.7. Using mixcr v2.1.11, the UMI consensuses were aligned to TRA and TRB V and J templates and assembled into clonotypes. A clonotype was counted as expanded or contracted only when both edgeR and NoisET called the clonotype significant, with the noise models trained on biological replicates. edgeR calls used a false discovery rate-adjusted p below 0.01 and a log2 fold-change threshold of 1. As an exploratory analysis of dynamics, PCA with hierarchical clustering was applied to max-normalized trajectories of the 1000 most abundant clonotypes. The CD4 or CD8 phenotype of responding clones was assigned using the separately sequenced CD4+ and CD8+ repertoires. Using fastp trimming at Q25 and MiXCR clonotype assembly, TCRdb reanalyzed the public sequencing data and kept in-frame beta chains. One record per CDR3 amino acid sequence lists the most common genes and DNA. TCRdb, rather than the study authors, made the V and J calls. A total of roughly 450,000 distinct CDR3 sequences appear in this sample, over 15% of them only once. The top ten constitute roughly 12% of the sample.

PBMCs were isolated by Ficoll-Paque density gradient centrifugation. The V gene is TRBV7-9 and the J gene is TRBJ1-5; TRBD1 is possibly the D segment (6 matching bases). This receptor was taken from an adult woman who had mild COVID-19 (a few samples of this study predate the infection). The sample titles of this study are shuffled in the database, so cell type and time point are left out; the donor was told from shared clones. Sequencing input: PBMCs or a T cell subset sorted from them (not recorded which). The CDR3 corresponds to CASSSTGMGNQPQHF. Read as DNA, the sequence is TGTGCCAGCAGCTCTACAGGGATGGGCAATCAGCCCCAGCATTTT.